This T cell receptor (beta chain) was profiled in a study of cytomegalovirus exposure and HLA in healthy donors. Whole-study context: Counted in an early data release were 65 million to 100 million unique TCRs from HLA-typed donors.

The study ran its PCR with 60 Vbeta and 13 Jbeta primers. Measured with immunoSEQ multiplex PCR; TCRdb has only the in-frame clones, and not every one. Altogether approximately 160,000 clones are present, approximately 71% being singletons, with the ten largest covering approximately 4.5%. As to this clone: Its antigen is unidentified.

Findings and caveats of the study: The likely origin of a cluster of highly shared sequence variants was a sequencing artifact. The authors enumerated under 200 TCR beta chains as linked to cytomegalovirus.

This CDR3 region has 14 residues. Per the germline V gene, CDR1 is GTSNPN and CDR2 is SVGIG (reference sequence). With V trimmed by 3 bases and J by 4 bases, 8 bases remained unmatched. The TCR was taken from a woman aged 18-29 years in good health and CMV-seropositive. J is TRBJ2-7 and V is TRBV30; TRBD1 matches at 8 bases. Sequencing was carried out using PBMCs. CDR3 residues: CAWSPGTGAYEQYF. The CDR3 DNA follows: TGTGCCTGGAGCCCAGGGACAGGTGCTTACGAGCAGTACTTC.